A single sample is the source of the 11 T cell receptor beta chains below, sequenced in a study of Ad26.COV2.S vaccination and SARS-CoV-2 variants. Generated by immunoSEQ multiplex PCR, the TCRdb table keeps only in-frame clones and is missing some. The sample yields fewer than 150,000 clones, 75% to 90% seen once. The material sequenced was peripheral blood, taken after recovery from COVID-19. The receptor source for this set is a human donor who had recovered from COVID-19.

The chain links TRBV19 to TRBJ2-7; possibly TRBD1 or TRBD2 for D (5 bases each). Trimming took off 7 bases at V and 1 base at J, with 11 bases between the two ends. The CDR3 loop spans 13 amino acids. Germline loops: CDR1 LNHDA, CDR2 SQIVND (reference sequence). This chain's CDR3 is CASKQGPSYEQYF. The CDR3 DNA reads TGTGCCAGTAAGCAGGGACCTTCCTACGAGCAGTACTTC.

This clone was observed once. V is TRBV3-1 (or the pseudogene TRBV3-2) and J is TRBJ2-1; D call uncertain. Germline CDR1 reads LGHDT; CDR2 reads YNNKEL (reference sequence). The CDR3 runs to 11 residues. Trimming pared 0 bases from V and 10 bases from J, leaving 4 bases between. This CDR3 is CASSQEREQFF. CDR3 DNA: TGTGCCAGCAGCCAAGAGCGGGAGCAGTTCTTC.

This chain connects TRBV28 to TRBJ1-1; D ambiguous. CDR1 and CDR2 from the germline V gene are MDHEN and SYDVKM. Trimming took off 1 base at V and 6 bases at J, with 6 bases between the two ends. The CDR3 loop spans 12 amino acids. The chain's CDR3 is CASSLFGAEAFF. CDR3 in DNA: TGTGCCAGCAGTTTATTCGGGGCTGAAGCTTTCTTT.

This clone was detected only once. The chain links TRBV7-8 to TRBJ1-2, with D unclear. The CDR3 loop spans 15 amino acids. Germline CDR1 reads SGHVS; CDR2 reads FQNEAQ. V lost 1 base to trimming and J lost 6 bases, with 15 bases between them. CDR3 DNA sequence: TGTGCCAGCAGCTTAGAAGATCGGGGAAACGATGGCTACACCTTC. Its translation: CASSLEDRGNDGYTF.

V usage is TRBV19 and J usage is TRBJ1-5; no definite D call. The CDR3 totals 18 residues. V dropped 3 bases and J dropped 0 bases, with 18 bases sitting between them. The germline gives CDR1 LNHDA, CDR2 SQIVND (reference sequence). CDR3 protein: CASSISVAGIYSNQPQHF. In nucleotides, the CDR3 is TGTGCCAGTAGTATTTCCGTCGCCGGAATATATAGCAATCAGCCCCAGCATTTT.

The CDR3 sequence: CASSPGISGANVLTF. The CDR3 DNA reads TGCGCCAGCAGCCCCGGGATCTCTGGGGCCAACGTCCTGACTTTC. V gene TRBV5-1 combines with J gene TRBJ2-6, with D tentatively TRBD2 (5 bases). The V end lost 4 bases, the J end lost 0 bases, and 8 bases lay between the germline ends. Germline V gives CDR1 SGHRS, CDR2 YFSETQ. This CDR3 has 15 residues.

The chain couples TRBV6-1 to TRBJ2-6; no clear D. Trimming pared 3 bases from V and 3 bases from J, leaving 3 bases between. The CDR3 loop spans 13 amino acids. The V gene's germline CDR1 is MNHNS and CDR2 SASEGT. As DNA, the CDR3 is TGTGCCAGCAGTGACCTTGGGGCCAACGTCCTGACTTTC. Encoded protein: CASSDLGANVLTF.

This chain connects TRBV4-3 to TRBJ2-4, with 7 bases matching TRBD1. CDR1 is LGHNA and CDR2 is YSLEER in the germline V gene. Unmatched junction bases numbered 3, after V lost 1 base and J lost 6 bases. This CDR3 comprises 14 residues. The DNA of the CDR3 is TGCGCCAGCAGCCAAGTGGGGGACAGAAACATTCAGTACTTC. Translating gives CASSQVGDRNIQYF.

The chain is built from TRBV29-1 and TRBJ1-5, with D perhaps matching TRBD1 (6 bases). V was shortened by 3 bases and J by 12 bases, with 27 bases between the two germline ends. The CDR3 sequence is 16 residues long. The germline CDR1 and CDR2 sequences are SQVTM and ANQGSEA. The CDR3 DNA is TGCAGCGTTGAGCAAGGGGACATTTGGGGGAATCAGTTCCAGCATTTT. Encoded protein: CSVEQGDIWGNQFQHF.

The chain has TRBV20-1 and TRBJ2-1; D ambiguous. Germline V gene data show CDR1 as DFQATT and CDR2 as SNEGSKA (reference sequence). The CDR3 spans 10 residues. The V end lost 8 bases, the J end lost 8 bases, and 10 bases lay between the germline ends. The CDR3 is CSLLGHEQFF. The CDR3 DNA follows: TGCAGTCTCCTGGGCCATGAGCAGTTCTTC.

V usage is TRBV3-1 (or the pseudogene TRBV3-2) and J usage is TRBJ2-7, with D perhaps TRBD1 or TRBD2 (5 bases each). CDR3 length: 14 amino acids. Germline loops: CDR1 LGHDT, CDR2 YNNKEL (reference sequence). Deletions cut 4 bases from V and 3 bases from J, with 13 bases between. CDR3 in amino acids: CASSPGTYGYEQYF. CDR3 sequence (DNA): TGTGCCAGCAGCCCGGGGACCTACGGCTACGAGCAGTACTTC.